Included here is one T cell receptor beta chain sequence, with context. The record originates from a study of OX40 agonist ivuxolimab in advanced cancers. Study overall: From about 20 to 79 years was the age range, with a mean of roughly 64 years, and 65% to 90% were male.

Produced via immunoSEQ multiplex PCR; TCRdb's table is partial and in-frame only. The sample lists approximately 74,000 clones, roughly 84% occurring once. Trimming shortened V by 3 bases and J by 5 bases, and 10 bases separated the two germline ends. The CDR3 has 12 amino acids. Germline CDR1 and CDR2: SQVTM and ANQGSEA. The specimen was CD4+ or CD8+ T cells sorted from blood, collected in a trial of the OX40 agonist ivuxolimab. This chain uses TRBV29-1 with TRBJ1-2; D gene unclear. This sequence originates from an adult with an advanced solid tumor such as melanoma, head and neck, liver or kidney cancer. The CDR3: CSVDGPLYGYTF. The DNA of the CDR3 is TGCAGCGTTGATGGTCCGCTTTATGGCTACACCTTC.